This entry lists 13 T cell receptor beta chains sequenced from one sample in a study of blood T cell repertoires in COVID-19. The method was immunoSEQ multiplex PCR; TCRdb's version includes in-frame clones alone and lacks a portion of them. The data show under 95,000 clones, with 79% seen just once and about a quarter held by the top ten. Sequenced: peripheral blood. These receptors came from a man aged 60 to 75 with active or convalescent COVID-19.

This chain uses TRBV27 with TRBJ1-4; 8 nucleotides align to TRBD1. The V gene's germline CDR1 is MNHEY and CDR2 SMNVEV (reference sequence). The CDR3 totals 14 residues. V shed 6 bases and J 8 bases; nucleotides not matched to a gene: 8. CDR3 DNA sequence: TGTGCCAGCAGACTTAAGGACAGGGCCGAAAAACTGTTTTTT. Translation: CASRLKDRAEKLFF. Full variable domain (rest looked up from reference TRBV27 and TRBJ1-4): EAQVTQNPRYLITVTGKKLTVTCSQNMNHEYMSWYRQDPGLGLRQIYYSMNVEVTDKGDVPEGYKVSRKEKRNFPLILESPSPNQTSLYFCASRLKDRAEKLFFGSGTQLSVL.

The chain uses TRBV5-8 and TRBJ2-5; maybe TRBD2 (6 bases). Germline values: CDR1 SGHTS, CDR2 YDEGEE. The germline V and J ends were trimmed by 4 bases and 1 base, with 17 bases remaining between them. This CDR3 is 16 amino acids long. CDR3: CASSPNRGAFQETQYF. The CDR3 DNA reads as TGTGCCAGCAGCCCCAATCGCGGGGCCTTCCAAGAGACCCAGTACTTC.

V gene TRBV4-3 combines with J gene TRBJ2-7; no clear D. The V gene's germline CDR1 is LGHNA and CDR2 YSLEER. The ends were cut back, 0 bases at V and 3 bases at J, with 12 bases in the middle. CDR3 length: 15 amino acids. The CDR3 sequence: CASSQEIAQFYEQYF. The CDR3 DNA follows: TGCGCCAGCAGCCAAGAAATAGCCCAATTCTACGAGCAGTACTTC.

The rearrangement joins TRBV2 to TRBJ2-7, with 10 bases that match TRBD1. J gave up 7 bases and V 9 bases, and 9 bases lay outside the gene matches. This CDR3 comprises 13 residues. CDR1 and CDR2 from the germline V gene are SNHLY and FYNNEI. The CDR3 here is CARSGTGAREQYF. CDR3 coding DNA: TGTGCCAGATCCGGGACAGGGGCCCGGGAGCAGTACTTC.

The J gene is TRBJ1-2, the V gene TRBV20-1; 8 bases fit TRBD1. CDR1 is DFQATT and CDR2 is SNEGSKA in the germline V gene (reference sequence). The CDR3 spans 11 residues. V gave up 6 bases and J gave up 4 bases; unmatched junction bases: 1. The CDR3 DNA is TGCAGTGCAGGGACAGGCTATGGCTACACCTTC. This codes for CSAGTGYGYTF.

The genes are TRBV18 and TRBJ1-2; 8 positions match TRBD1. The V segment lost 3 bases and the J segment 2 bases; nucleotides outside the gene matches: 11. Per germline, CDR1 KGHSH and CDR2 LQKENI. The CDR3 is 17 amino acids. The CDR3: CASSPLKRTGPNYGYTF. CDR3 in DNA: TGTGCCAGCTCACCTTTAAAAAGGACAGGGCCCAACTATGGCTACACCTTC.

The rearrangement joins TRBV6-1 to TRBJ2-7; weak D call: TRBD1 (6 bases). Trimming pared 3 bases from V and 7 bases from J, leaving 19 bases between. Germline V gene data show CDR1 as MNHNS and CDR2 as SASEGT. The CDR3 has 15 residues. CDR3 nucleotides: TGTGCCAGCAGTGACGGGACCAGGGGTCGGTATGAGCAGTACTTC. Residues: CASSDGTRGRYEQYF.

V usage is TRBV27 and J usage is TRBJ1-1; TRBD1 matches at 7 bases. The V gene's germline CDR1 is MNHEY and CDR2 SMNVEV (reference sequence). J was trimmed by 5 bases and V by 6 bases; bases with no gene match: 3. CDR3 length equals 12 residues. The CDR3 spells CASRLQGTEAFF. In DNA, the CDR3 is TGTGCCAGCAGACTACAGGGGACTGAAGCTTTCTTT.

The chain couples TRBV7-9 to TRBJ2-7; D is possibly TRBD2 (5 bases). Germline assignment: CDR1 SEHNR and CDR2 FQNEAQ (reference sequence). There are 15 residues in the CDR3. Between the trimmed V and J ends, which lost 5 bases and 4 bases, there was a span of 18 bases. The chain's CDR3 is CASSPHQDGIYEQYF. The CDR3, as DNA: TGTGCCAGCAGCCCCCACCAGGACGGGATATACGAGCAGTACTTC.

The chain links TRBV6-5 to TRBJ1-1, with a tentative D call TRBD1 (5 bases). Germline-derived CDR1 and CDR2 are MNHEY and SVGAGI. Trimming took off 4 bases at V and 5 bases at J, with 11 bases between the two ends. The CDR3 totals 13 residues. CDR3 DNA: TGTGCCAGCAGTTGGGGGGGAGGGACTGAAGCTTTCTTT. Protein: CASSWGGGTEAFF.

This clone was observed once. In nucleotides, the CDR3 is TGTGCCAGCAGCCCTAGCTTTGGACTAGCGAGGGACATTCAGTACTTC. It specifies CASSPSFGLARDIQYF. The chain combines TRBV7-8 with TRBJ2-4; TRBD2 matches 9 bases. This CDR3 region has 16 residues. Germline lookup yields CDR1 SGHVS and CDR2 FQNEAQ. V dropped 5 bases and J dropped 8; count of bases not matched to a gene: 13.

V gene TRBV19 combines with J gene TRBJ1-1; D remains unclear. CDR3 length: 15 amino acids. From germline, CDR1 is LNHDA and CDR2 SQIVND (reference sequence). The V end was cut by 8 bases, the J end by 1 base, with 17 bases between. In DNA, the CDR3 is TGTGCCAGTTACCAGGATTGGATGGGGAACACTGAAGCTTTCTTT. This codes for CASYQDWMGNTEAFF.

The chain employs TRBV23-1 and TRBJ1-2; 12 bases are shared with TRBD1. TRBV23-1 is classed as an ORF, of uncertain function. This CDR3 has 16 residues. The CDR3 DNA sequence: TGCCCCCGCCCTCGACCCGGGACAGGGGGCTACTATGGCTACACCTTC. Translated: CPRPRPGTGGYYGYTF.